This T cell receptor (beta chain) appears in the sequencing data of a study of post-analysis software for immune sequencing data. The study's findings and limits: TRBV segments more frequent in patients than in controls numbered several and included TRBV5-6, TRBV5-1 and TRBV20-1.

Presence of unique molecular identifiers characterized the TCR beta cDNA libraries. TCRdb re-called the PCR reads with MiXCR, one entry per CDR3 protein. The sample includes 650,000 to 900,000 distinct CDR3 sequences, 46% of them seen just once. CDR3 length: 11 residues. This clonotype was seen repeatedly, ten times or more. Its antigen is undetermined. The junction differs from germline at one of its ends, possibly a read error. This sequence originates from a girl aged 10 to 17 with multiple sclerosis. This chain uses TRBV12-3 or TRBV12-4 with TRBJ2-7; D not certain. Sequencing was done on a sample of blood. For the CDR3, the DNA is TGTGCCAGCAGCTTAGACCGGGAGCAGTACTTC. Its translation: CASSLDREQYF.